Sequencing of this T cell receptor (beta chain) was carried out in a study of T cells expressing NK-cell markers (dated by TCRdb to about 2020). Turning to the overall study: In sorted CD3+CD56+NKG2C+, CD3+CD56+NKG2C- and CD3+CD56-NKG2C+ T-cell subsets from several donors, TCR beta-chain repertoires were profiled. Among the eight sequenced donors, only one was HCMV-seronegative, while the other seven were HCMV-seropositive. The eight sequenced donors were randomly selected healthy volunteers, three men and five women. The libraries were sequenced on Illumina HiSeq 2000/2500, MiSeq or NextSeq, producing 2 x 150 bp reads. The paper's findings and limits, for the study overall: Those dominant clonotypes were again the most abundant among CD3+CD56-NKG2C+ cells in a few donors, at roughly 28.3-65%. In roughly 6 donors, the dominant CD3+CD56+NKG2C+ clonotypes ranked among the top 10 CD8+ clonotypes, making up roughly 1.0-7.0% of CD8+ T cells. Whether the expanded NKG2C-expressing T cell clones were specific for HCMV antigens remained unclear.

Points on this clonotype: Its antigen is not yet known.

Taken from cysteine to phenylalanine, the CDR3 has 13 residues. No DNA is listed. For CDR1 and CDR2, the germline V gene (reference sequence) lists MNHEY and SMNVEV. A commercial ELISA kit detecting HCMV-specific IgG in serum was used to determine HCMV serostatus. Ficoll density gradient centrifugation was used to isolate peripheral blood mononuclear cells from blood. Sequencing instrument: Illumina HiSeq 2000. 5'RACE template switching, by which a universal primer site and unique molecular identifiers were added, was used to make TCR beta cDNA libraries. cDNA synthesis was primed from the TCR beta constant segment, followed by two successive PCR amplification steps. As for the original processing: MIGEC handled demultiplexing of the reads and grouping by UMI, while MiTCR was used to assemble and quantify clonotypes. To remove erroneous sequences, TCR cDNA sequences were retained only when supported by two or more reads. The tcR package was used for downstream repertoire analysis, and clonotypes were matched between fractions using CDR3 nucleotide sequence together with V segment. VDJmatch was used to annotate antigen specificity against VDJdb, with one amino acid substitution in CDR3 permitted. TCRdb reprocessed the sequencing reads and holds a single record per CDR3 protein sequence, with no DNA. The V and J calls follow TCRdb's processing rather than the paper's. This sample's clone table shows 400,000 or so distinct CDR3 sequences. Around a tenth of the sample lies in the top ten.

Sequences were obtained from blood T cells: a sorted CD56 or NKG2C T cell subset, CD4+ or CD8+ T cells, or bulk PBMC T cells (not recorded which). The chain couples TRBV27 to TRBJ1-5; the TCRdb call, TRBD1, lacks DNA for checking. This TCR came from a woman in her fifties or sixties in good health. Donor details come from another sample of the same person, matched by shared clones. The CDR3 has the sequence CASSRQGSQPQHF.